Below, 16 T cell receptor beta chains from the same sample are listed, as sequenced in a study of technical replicates of blood from a handful of donors. The table came from immunoSEQ multiplex PCR; TCRdb's copy has only in-frame clones and leaves some out. This table has more than 65,000 clones, 96% appearing once. Sequenced material: T cells isolated from PBMCs. These receptors originate from a human donor in good health.

The chain couples TRBV6-5 to TRBJ1-3; D is unresolved. Germline V lookup: CDR1 MNHEY, CDR2 SVGAGI. This CDR3 comprises 16 residues. The V end was cut by 0 bases, the J end by 0 bases, with 9 bases between. DNA for the CDR3: TGTGCCAGCAGTTACTCTCCCGGTGGCTCTGGAAACACCATATATTTT. Protein sequence: CASSYSPGGSGNTIYF.

This sequence joins TRBV2 and TRBJ1-2; the D gene is possibly TRBD1 (6 bases). Germline V gene sequence: CDR1 SNHLY, CDR2 FYNNEI. This CDR3 comprises 12 residues. The V and J ends lost 8 bases and 4 bases respectively, with 11 bases between them. DNA for the CDR3: TGTGCCAGCCTCCCCAGGGGCTATGGCTACACCTTC. Translation: CASLPRGYGYTF.

The chain is built from TRBV20-1 and TRBJ1-1; D not resolved. Trimming removed 7 bases at V and 2 bases at J, with 8 bases between. The CDR3 is 11 amino acids. The V gene's germline CDR1 is DFQATT and CDR2 SNEGSKA (reference sequence). In DNA, the CDR3 is TGCAGTGGGGCACAAAACACTGAAGCTTTCTTT. Translating it yields CSGAQNTEAFF.

This chain uses TRBV10-3 with TRBJ1-4; a possible D gene is TRBD1 (5 bases). V gave up 1 base and J gave up 7 bases, with 10 bases separating them. Per germline, CDR1 ENHRY and CDR2 SYGVKD. The CDR3 has 14 amino acids. DNA of the CDR3: TGTGCCATCAGTGAGTTTCAGGGCGGTGAAAAACTGTTTTTT. Its translation is CAISEFQGGEKLFF.

The gene calls are TRBV2 and TRBJ2-7; the match to TRBD2 covers 12 bases. This CDR3 region has 13 residues. In germline, CDR1 is SNHLY, CDR2 FYNNEI. V trimming: 11 bases; J trimming: 3 bases; junction bases outside the gene matches: 5. This chain's CDR3 is CASGLAGNYEQYF. The CDR3 nucleotides read TGTGCCTCCGGACTAGCGGGAAACTACGAGCAGTACTTC.

The genes are TRBV6-1 and TRBJ1-4, with D possibly TRBD1 on 6 matching bases. From germline, CDR1 is MNHNS and CDR2 SASEGT. CDR3 length: 16 amino acids. V dropped 1 base and J dropped 6 bases, with 15 bases sitting between them. CDR3 sequence (DNA): TGTGCCAGCAGTGAAGGGATGGGGGGGCCGGATGAAAAACTGTTTTTT. Translating gives CASSEGMGGPDEKLFF.

The chain links TRBV6-5 to TRBJ1-2; D may be TRBD1 (6 bases). Germline-derived CDR1 and CDR2 are MNHEY and SVGAGI. The V end lost 0 bases, the J end lost 8 bases, and 10 bases lay between the germline ends. The CDR3 covers 13 residues. The CDR3 DNA follows: TGTGCCAGCAGTTACTCGTACAGGGAGGGCTACACCTTC. Its translation: CASSYSYREGYTF.

The V gene is TRBV9, the J gene TRBJ2-3; 7 bases align to TRBD1. The CDR3 runs 14 residues. V was pared by 1 base and J by 4 bases, with 3 bases of the junction left unmatched. In germline, CDR1 is SGDLS, CDR2 YYNGEE. The CDR3 bases are TGTGCCAGCAGCGTAACAGGGGTGGCAGATACGCAGTATTTT. Translating gives CASSVTGVADTQYF.

V gene TRBV6-1 combines with J gene TRBJ1-5; 8 nucleotides agree with TRBD1. Germline CDR1 MNHNS, CDR2 SASEGT. The J segment lost 4 bases and the V segment lost 3 bases, leaving 11 bases of the junction unmatched. The length of the CDR3 is 17 residues. This chain's CDR3 is CASSDSTGGVGNQPQHF. In DNA form, the CDR3 reads TGTGCCAGCAGTGATTCTACAGGGGGAGTCGGGAATCAGCCCCAGCATTTT.

This clone was observed a single time. This chain connects TRBV5-1 to TRBJ1-1; 9 bases agree with TRBD1. The CDR3 sequence is 14 residues long. V trimming: 7 bases; J trimming: 4 bases; junction bases outside the gene matches: 8. In germline, CDR1 is SGHRS, CDR2 YFSETQ. CDR3 DNA: TGCGCCAGCTACCGGACAGGGGTGGGCACTGAAGCTTTCTTT. Translation gives CASYRTGVGTEAFF. Full variable domain (outside the CDR3, taken from reference TRBV5-1 and TRBJ1-1): KAGVTQTPRYLIKTRGQQVTLSCSPISGHRSVSWYQQTPGQGLQFLFEYFSETQRNKGNFPGRFSGRQFSNSRSEMNVSTLELGDSALYLCASYRTGVGTEAFFGQGTRLTVV.

The V call is TRBV25-1, the J call TRBJ1-5; no reliable D call. With 5 bases removed from V and 5 bases from J, the gap between germline ends came to 7 bases. The CDR3 is made up of 12 amino acids. Looked up from germline, CDR1 is MGHDK and CDR2 is SYGVNS. CDR3 loop: CASSWADQPQHF. In nucleotides, the CDR3 is TGTGCCAGCAGTTGGGCTGATCAGCCCCAGCATTTT.

The chain has TRBV10-3 and TRBJ2-7; no clear D. The CDR3 is 13 amino acids. Between the trimmed V and J ends, which lost 4 bases and 5 bases, there was a span of 12 bases. In germline, CDR1 is ENHRY, CDR2 SYGVKD. The CDR3 DNA reads TGTGCCATCAGTGTACAGAATAAGGACGAGCAGTACTTC. It yields the protein CAISVQNKDEQYF.

As DNA, the CDR3 is TGTGCCAGCAGTGTACAGGGGATCTCTGAAGCTTTCTTT. Residues: CASSVQGISEAFF. V usage is TRBV11-2 and J usage is TRBJ1-1, with 7 positions matching TRBD1. Germline V gene data show CDR1 as SGHAT and CDR2 as FQNNGV. The V gene end was trimmed by 6 bases and the J gene end by 6 bases; junction bases not matched to a gene: 7. The CDR3 spans 13 residues.

The DNA of the CDR3 is TGTGCCAGCCCAGGGACACCTCACTATGGCTACACCTTC. It encodes CASPGTPHYGYTF. The rearrangement joins TRBV18 to TRBJ1-2, with D maybe TRBD1 (6 bases). In germline, CDR1 is KGHSH, CDR2 LQKENI. Trimming stripped 8 bases from V and 3 bases from J, with 13 bases between. This CDR3 comprises 13 residues.

Of note for this clone: Germline and junction disagree at one end, which may indicate a read error. The chain joins TRBV19 to TRBJ1-1; D is ambiguous. This CDR3 is 11 amino acids long. CDR1 and CDR2 (germline): LNHDA, SQIVND (reference sequence). As DNA, the CDR3 is TGCAGACGAGTGGGCAACACTGAAGCTTTCTTT. This sequence encodes CRRVGNTEAFF.

The chain recombines TRBV6-5 with TRBJ1-2, with a possible D match to TRBD1 (5 bases). There are 12 residues in the CDR3. Germline CDR1 and CDR2: MNHEY and SVGAGI. Trimming took off 6 bases at V and 3 bases at J, with 8 bases between the two ends. CDR3 bases: TGTGCCAGCAGGCGACAGTACTATGGCTACACCTTC. This encodes CASRRQYYGYTF.